These 13 T cell receptor beta chains came from one sample sequenced in a study of vaccination effects on CD4 cells after COVID-19. Expansion of antigen-specific CD4+ T cells with viral peptide pools was carried out by the ViraFEST assay before sequencing. Following culture for 9 to 11 days, CD4+ T cells were isolated. PCR confirmed that the person was infected with SARS-CoV-2 between March and December 2020. Antigens of these TCRs are unknown. Profiling relied on immunoSEQ multiplex PCR, and the TCRdb table lists in-frame clones only, not all of them. The sample has roughly 73,000 clones, roughly 73% seen once. The sequences come from CD4+ T cells from PBMCs cultured with HIV peptides, collected before COVID-19 vaccination. The sample's subset: HIV-1 Nef peptide pool negative control/reference culture. The receptors stem from a human donor who had a prior SARS-CoV-2 infection.

This clone was found a few times. The CDR3 DNA sequence: TGTGCCAGTAACCACATTTCTTCACCCCTCCACTTT. Protein product: CASNHISSPLHF. The chain employs TRBV19 and TRBJ1-6; D ambiguous. Germline V gene sequence: CDR1 LNHDA, CDR2 SQIVND (reference sequence). V was shortened by 7 bases and J by 9 bases, with 10 bases between the two germline ends. This CDR3 comprises 12 residues.

This chain joins TRBV20-1 and TRBJ1-2, with D hard to call. CDR3 length equals 14 residues. CDR1 DFQATT and CDR2 SNEGSKA come from the germline V gene (reference sequence). V was clipped by 3 bases and J by 0 bases, with 11 bases between them. The CDR3 region has the DNA TGCAGTGCTAGTATGGGCAGTGCTAACTATGGCTACACCTTC. Protein: CSASMGSANYGYTF.

This clone has only a few counts. The chain has TRBV4-2 and TRBJ1-1; maybe TRBD1 (5 bases). The V end lost 0 bases, the J end lost 5 bases, and 7 bases lay between the germline ends. Germline CDR1 is LGHNA and CDR2 is YNFKEQ. CDR3 length: 13 residues. Here the CDR3 reads CASSQEGGTEAFF. CDR3 sequence (DNA): TGTGCCAGCAGCCAAGAGGGGGGAACTGAAGCTTTCTTT.

Comment on this clone: An end of the junction does not agree with germline; a read error may underlie this. The genes are TRBV11-3 and TRBJ2-4, with 9 nucleotides matching TRBD1. The CDR3 contains 12 residues. The V gene's germline CDR1 is SGHNT and CDR2 YENEEA. The CDR3 sequence: CASSRRGQGSVF. CDR3 bases: TGTGCCAGCAGCCGGAGGGGACAGGGTTCCGTCTTC.

This sequence joins TRBV3-1 (or the pseudogene TRBV3-2) and TRBJ1-6; unclear D gene. Trimming removed 0 bases from V and 13 bases from J, with 16 bases in between. The CDR3 has 15 residues. Germline V gives CDR1 LGHDT, CDR2 YNNKEL (reference sequence). The CDR3 protein is CASSQESGRMGPLHF. For the CDR3, the DNA is TGTGCCAGCAGCCAAGAGTCAGGCCGCATGGGTCCCCTCCACTTT.

The gene calls are TRBV5-5 and TRBJ2-3, with 7 bases lining up with TRBD2. V was clipped by 3 bases and J by 2 bases; unmatched bases: 12. Germline values: CDR1 SGHKS, CDR2 YYEKEE (reference sequence). CDR3 length equals 17 residues. The CDR3 region is CASSWLGLPLFTDTQYF. The CDR3 bases are TGTGCCAGCAGCTGGTTGGGACTACCCCTTTTCACAGATACGCAGTATTTT.

V and J are TRBV30 and TRBJ2-7; 8 positions match TRBD2. The germline V gene encodes CDR1 GTSNPN and CDR2 SVGIG (reference sequence). CDR3 size: 15 residues. V gave up 0 bases and J gave up 6 bases; unmatched junction bases: 10. The CDR3 DNA is TGTGCCTGGAGTGTCTCCTCGGGACTAGGATCCGAGCAGTACTTC. This gives the protein CAWSVSSGLGSEQYF.

For the CDR3, the DNA is TGTGCCAGCTCACCGCAAGAGACCCAGTACTTC. The encoded protein is CASSPQETQYF. This chain connects TRBV18 to TRBJ2-5; D is undetermined. The CDR3 loop spans 11 amino acids. Germline-derived CDR1 and CDR2 are KGHSH and LQKENI. Trimming took 3 bases from V and 2 from J, leaving 1 base between them.

The chain links TRBV5-5 to TRBJ2-7, with TRBD1 matching 8 bases. CDR1 SGHKS and CDR2 YYEKEE come from the germline V gene (reference sequence). This CDR3 is 14 amino acids long. V trimming: 1 base; J trimming: 5 bases; junction bases outside the gene matches: 5. The CDR3: CASSLRDRYHEQYF. For the CDR3, the DNA is TGTGCCAGCAGCTTGAGGGACAGGTATCACGAGCAGTACTTC.

CDR3 nucleotides: TGTGCCAGCAGGGATACGACTAGCGGGGGGGAGCAGTTCTTC. It encodes CASRDTTSGGEQFF. J is TRBJ2-1 and V is TRBV2; 13 bases are a match to TRBD2. CDR3 length: 14 amino acids. J lost 10 bases, V lost 6 bases, and 6 bases had no gene match. Germline V gene data show CDR1 as SNHLY and CDR2 as FYNNEI.

This clone was observed a few times. V gene TRBV30 combines with J gene TRBJ1-3, with D unresolved. The CDR3 contains 12 residues. The V end was cut by 2 bases, the J end by 6 bases, with 8 bases between. Germline CDR1 and CDR2: GTSNPN and SVGIG (reference sequence). CDR3 coding DNA: TGTGCCTGGAGTCCACGTCAAAACACCATATATTTT. Translating it yields CAWSPRQNTIYF.

This clone has just one count. The gene calls are TRBV10-2 and TRBJ1-5; D is perhaps TRBD1 (6 bases). V was shortened by 10 bases and J by 7 bases, with 20 bases between the two germline ends. There are 14 residues in the CDR3. Per germline, CDR1 WSHSY and CDR2 SAAADI. The CDR3 reads CATSDSPGDQPQHF. The CDR3 DNA follows: TGCGCCACCTCGGACAGCCCCGGGGACCAGCCCCAGCATTTT.

The rearrangement links TRBV29-1 to TRBJ1-3; the D is unclear. Per germline, CDR1 SQVTM and CDR2 ANQGSEA. V was clipped by 4 bases and J by 4 bases, with 11 bases between them. The CDR3 is 13 residues long. CDR3 amino acids: CSVVTTPGNTIYF. The CDR3 DNA reads as TGCAGCGTTGTGACCACACCGGGAAACACCATATATTTT.